Presented here are 21 T cell receptor beta chains from one specimen sequenced in a study of T cells in Graves' hyperthyroidism and ophthalmopathy. TCR beta CDR3 sequences were amplified from RNA transcripts. The study used the HTBI primer set for a first-round RT-PCR of the TCR CDR3. MiXCR, applied by TCRdb to the multiplex PCR reads, yields one record per CDR3 protein. Seen here are approximately 220,000 distinct CDR3 sequences, 15% to 20% observed once, and the top ten hold around 43%. Material: blood. These receptors were obtained from a man in his forties or fifties with Graves' hyperthyroidism.

The V call is TRBV6-5, the J call TRBJ2-1; the D gene is possibly TRBD1 (6 bases). This CDR3 comprises 18 residues. CDR1 is MNHEY, CDR2 SVGAGI, per germline. V was trimmed by 0 bases and J by 9 bases, leaving 24 bases between them. The DNA of the CDR3 is TGTGCCAGCAGTTACTCGTCACAGGGCCGGTCTTCAGAGCTTGAGCAGTTCTTC. This translates into CASSYSSQGRSSELEQFF.

This clonotype was seen a few times. V usage is TRBV24-1 and J usage is TRBJ2-3; a possible D gene is TRBD1 (5 bases). Germline CDR1 and CDR2: KGHDR and SFDVKD. The germline V and J ends were trimmed by 10 bases and 3 bases, with 10 bases remaining between them. The CDR3 is made up of 12 amino acids. CDR3 bases: TGTGCCACTACGGACACAACAGATACGCAGTATTTT. Amino acids: CATTDTTDTQYF.

This clonotype was observed a few times. The chain joins TRBV7-3 to TRBJ2-2, with a possible D match to TRBD1 (6 bases). The CDR3 extends over 16 amino acids. V was clipped by 2 bases and J by 1 base, with 11 bases between them. Germline CDR1 SGHTA, CDR2 FQGTGA. Written as DNA, the CDR3 is TGTGCCAGCAGCTTAGGGACATATCTGAACACCGGGGAGCTGTTTTTT. Protein sequence: CASSLGTYLNTGELFF.

This clonotype was recorded many times. The V call is TRBV5-8, the J call TRBJ1-5; D not certain. Per the germline V gene, CDR1 is SGHTS and CDR2 is YDEGEE. The CDR3 has 12 residues. The ends were cut back, 5 bases at V and 9 bases at J, with 12 bases in the middle. CDR3 nucleotides: TGTGCCAGCAGTCTCGCAAATGGGCCCCAGCATTTT. Its translation is CASSLANGPQHF. The full variable domain, rest sourced from reference TRBV5-8 and TRBJ1-5, is EAGVTQSPTHLIKTRGQQATLRCSPISGHTSVYWYQQALGLGLQFLLWYDEGEERNRGNFPPRFSGRQFPNYSSELNVNALELEDSALYLCASSLANGPQHFGDGTRLSIL.

This clonotype occurred many times. V gene TRBV3-1 combines with J gene TRBJ2-2; D gene uncertain. Trimming took off 1 base at V and 1 base at J, with 1 base between the two ends. CDR1 LGHDT and CDR2 YNNKEL come from the germline V gene (reference sequence). This CDR3 contains 13 residues. DNA for the CDR3: TGTGCCAGCAGCCAAGTGAACACCGGGGAGCTGTTTTTT. The encoded protein is CASSQVNTGELFF. The variable domain in full, completed from reference TRBV3-1 and TRBJ2-2, reads DTAVSQTPKYLVTQMGNDKSIKCEQNLGHDTMYWYKQDSKKFLKIMFSYNNKELIINETVPNRFSPKSPDKAHLNLHINSLELGDSAVYFCASSQVNTGELFFGEGSRLTVL.

This clonotype has a count of ten or more. The chain carries TRBV12-3 or TRBV12-4 and TRBJ2-1; 7 positions agree with TRBD1. The CDR3 has 16 amino acids. V lost 5 bases and J lost 1; bases outside the gene matches: 8. CDR3: CASSPRRQGSYNEQFF. The DNA for the CDR3 is TGTGCCAGCAGTCCGAGGAGACAGGGATCCTACAATGAGCAGTTCTTC.

This clonotype turned up a few times. The chain carries TRBV7-9 and TRBJ1-3; no clear D gene. Germline V gene sequence: CDR1 SEHNR, CDR2 FQNEAQ (reference sequence). The CDR3 totals 12 residues. V dropped 10 bases and J dropped 8 bases, with 15 bases sitting between them. Written as DNA, the CDR3 is TGTGCCATCTTAAGGCCGGCGGACACCATATATTTT. This encodes CAILRPADTIYF.

The sample holds many counts of this clonotype. The chain uses TRBV7-3 and TRBJ2-4, with a possible D match to TRBD2 (5 bases). V shed 0 bases and J shed 5 bases, with 11 bases lying between them. The CDR3 is made up of 15 amino acids. The germline gives CDR1 SGHTA, CDR2 FQGTGA. The DNA for the CDR3 is TGTGCCAGCAGCTTAACGGCGGGTTGGGAAAACATTCAGTACTTC. Translated: CASSLTAGWENIQYF.

This clonotype was found many times. The rearrangement joins TRBV30 to TRBJ2-2; D is unresolved. V lost 3 bases and J 7 bases, leaving 12 bases between the germline ends. The germline CDR1 and CDR2 sequences are GTSNPN and SVGIG (reference sequence). The CDR3 contains 13 residues. The CDR3 spells CAWSQTSGGELFF. DNA of the CDR3: TGTGCCTGGAGCCAGACTTCGGGCGGGGAGCTGTTTTTT. The variable domain in full, with the rest retrieved from reference TRBV30 and TRBJ2-2, is SQTIHQWPATLVQPVGSPLSLECTVEGTSNPNLYWYRQAAGRGLQLLFYSVGIGQISSEVPQNLSASRPQDRQFILSSKKLLLSDSGFYLCAWSQTSGGELFFGEGSRLTVL.

This clonotype was observed at least ten times. V usage is TRBV7-9 and J usage is TRBJ2-2; perhaps TRBD2 as D (5 bases). V was clipped by 5 bases and J by 5 bases, with 12 bases between them. From germline, CDR1 is SEHNR and CDR2 FQNEAQ (reference sequence). The CDR3 is made up of 14 amino acids. The CDR3, as DNA: TGTGCCAGCAGCCTGGGGAGTGCTACCGGGGAGCTGTTTTTT. Its translation: CASSLGSATGELFF. The complete variable domain, with remaining parts taken from reference TRBV7-9 and TRBJ2-2, reads DTGVSQNPRHKITKRGQNVTFRCDPISEHNRLYWYRQTLGQGPEFLTYFQNEAQLEKSRLLSDRFSAERPKGSFSTLEIQRTEQGDSAMYLCASSLGSATGELFFGEGSRLTVL.

This clonotype was recorded many times. This chain joins TRBV2 and TRBJ2-1, with D perhaps matching TRBD1 (6 bases). With 4 bases removed from V and 8 bases from J, the gap between germline ends came to 15 bases. There are 14 residues in the CDR3. Germline lookup yields CDR1 SNHLY and CDR2 FYNNEI. CDR3: CASSGGTRAHEQFF. CDR3 DNA sequence: TGTGCCAGCAGTGGGGGGACAAGGGCCCATGAGCAGTTCTTC.

At least ten counts were recorded for this clonotype. This chain connects TRBV6-1 to TRBJ2-3, with D possibly matching TRBD2 (5 bases). CDR3 size: 15 residues. CDR1 is MNHNS and CDR2 is SASEGT in the germline V gene. Deletions cut 5 bases from V and 0 bases from J, with 12 bases between. CDR3 DNA sequence: TGTGCCAGCAGTCACGACTACGCTAGCACAGATACGCAGTATTTT. It yields the protein CASSHDYASTDTQYF.

This clonotype showed up just a few times. The chain links TRBV24-1 to TRBJ2-1; D might be TRBD1 (7 bases). Germline CDR1 and CDR2: KGHDR and SFDVKD. The CDR3 totals 16 residues. Trimming cost V 1 base and J 5 bases, with 14 bases left between them. The CDR3 loop is CATSDFQGDFHNEQFF. The DNA for the CDR3 is TGTGCCACCAGTGATTTTCAGGGGGACTTCCACAATGAGCAGTTCTTC.

This clonotype was seen more than once but under ten times. The CDR3 region has the DNA TGCAGTGCTTCTAAACCCGGGGCATGGGATGAAAAACTGTTTTTT. Translated, it gives CSASKPGAWDEKLFF. The V and J genes are TRBV20-1 and TRBJ1-4; D might be TRBD1 (5 bases). This CDR3 is 15 amino acids long. Germline CDR1 is DFQATT and CDR2 is SNEGSKA (reference sequence). The V gene lost 5 bases and the J gene lost 6 bases, with 19 bases spanning the gap.

This clonotype appeared many times. The chain links TRBV18 to TRBJ2-2, with D perhaps matching TRBD2 (6 bases). CDR1 KGHSH and CDR2 LQKENI come from the germline V gene. The V gene lost 8 bases and the J gene lost 7 bases, with 14 bases spanning the gap. There are 13 residues in the CDR3. The CDR3: CASRGTGHGELFF. CDR3 DNA: TGTGCCAGCCGCGGGACCGGTCACGGGGAGCTGTTTTTT.

This clonotype was detected ten times or more. The rearrangement uses TRBV5-1 and TRBJ2-7; TRBD2 agrees at 10 bases. Germline CDR1 is SGHRS and CDR2 is YFSETQ. J lost 4 bases, V lost 2 bases, and 3 bases had no gene match. CDR3 length equals 14 residues. CDR3 loop: CASSFSSGGYEQYF. The CDR3 DNA reads TGCGCCAGCAGCTTTTCTAGCGGGGGTTACGAGCAGTACTTC.

Comments on this clonotype: A much larger clone is a single base away; this may be a read error. The chain is built from TRBV7-9 and TRBJ1-5; 9 bases map to TRBD1. The CDR3 length is 14 residues. Unmatched junction bases numbered 0, after V lost 1 base and J lost 5 bases. Germline CDR1 and CDR2: SEHNR and FQNEAQ (reference sequence). The DNA for the CDR3 is TGTGCCAGCAGCTTAGGACAGGGGGATCAGCCCCAGCATTTT. Translated, it gives CASSLGQGDQPQHF.

This clonotype was counted many times. This chain joins TRBV11-2 and TRBJ2-7; no reliable D call. This CDR3 comprises 12 residues. Germline assignment: CDR1 SGHAT and CDR2 FQNNGV. Trimming left V 2 bases short and J 6 bases short, with 8 bases between. CDR3 nucleotides: TGTGCCAGCAGCTTACCGACATTCGAGCAGTACTTC. This codes for CASSLPTFEQYF.

The chain links TRBV4-3 to TRBJ1-1; D gene uncertain. V was trimmed by 0 bases and J by 2 bases, leaving 10 bases between them. The CDR3 contains 15 residues. Germline V gene data show CDR1 as LGHNA and CDR2 as YSLEER. The CDR3 sequence: CASSQDDNPNTEAFF. CDR3 sequence (DNA): TGCGCCAGCAGCCAAGATGACAATCCTAACACTGAAGCTTTCTTT.

The sample holds many counts of this clonotype. The rearrangement links TRBV7-3 to TRBJ2-5, with D uncertain. The V end was cut by 2 bases, the J end by 1 base, with 5 bases between. Germline assignment: CDR1 SGHTA and CDR2 FQGTGA. The length of the CDR3 is 13 residues. The CDR3, as DNA: TGTGCCAGCAGCTTATATAGCCAAGAGACCCAGTACTTC. It translates to CASSLYSQETQYF.

The sample holds many counts of this clonotype. The V and J genes are TRBV18 and TRBJ2-5; a weak D match, TRBD2 (5 bases). Germline CDR1 KGHSH, CDR2 LQKENI. V lost 2 bases to trimming and J lost 2 bases, with 9 bases between them. The CDR3 totals 14 residues. The CDR3 sequence: CASSPFPGQETQYF. The CDR3 nucleotides read TGTGCCAGCTCACCATTCCCGGGGCAAGAGACCCAGTACTTC.